The 21 T cell receptor beta chains listed next were all sequenced from one sample in a study of blood T cell repertoires in COVID-19. Assay used: immunoSEQ multiplex PCR; TCRdb lists only in-frame clones, some missing. The repertoire holds 100,000 or so clones, with about four fifths as singletons. Material for sequencing was peripheral blood. These receptors all come from a man in his sixties or seventies with active or convalescent COVID-19.

J is TRBJ1-5 and V is TRBV27, with D maybe TRBD1 (5 bases). The CDR3 covers 14 residues. Germline-derived CDR1 and CDR2 are MNHEY and SMNVEV (reference sequence). Trimming removed 10 bases at V and 6 bases at J, with 19 bases between. The CDR3 is CATRGLVGAQPQHF. The CDR3 DNA reads TGTGCCACCAGAGGCTTAGTAGGGGCTCAGCCCCAGCATTTT.

The chain couples TRBV24-1 to TRBJ2-1, with 10 nucleotides matching TRBD1. This CDR3 comprises 18 residues. V gave up 4 bases and J gave up 3 bases; unmatched junction bases: 11. Germline CDR1 KGHDR, CDR2 SFDVKD. CDR3 in DNA: TGTGCCACCAGTGACCCCCGGCGGACAGGGGGAAACTACAATGAGCAGTTCTTC. It translates to CATSDPRRTGGNYNEQFF.

This clone was seen more than once but under ten times. The chain couples TRBV2 to TRBJ1-2; 7 bases align to TRBD1. Losses at the gene ends were 5 bases for V and 4 bases for J; bases not matched to a gene: 10. This CDR3 comprises 15 residues. Germline lookup yields CDR1 SNHLY and CDR2 FYNNEI. CDR3 sequence reads: CASSPGTVGGYGYTF. As DNA, the CDR3 is TGTGCCAGCAGTCCGGGGACAGTGGGGGGCTATGGCTACACCTTC.

The chain has TRBV5-1 and TRBJ2-1; maybe TRBD1 (6 bases). This CDR3 is 16 amino acids long. Germline V gives CDR1 SGHRS, CDR2 YFSETQ. The V end lost 4 bases, the J end lost 7 bases, and 21 bases lay between the germline ends. The CDR3 nucleotides are TGCGCCAGCAGCGCGACCGGACGGTACAGGGAGAATGAGCAGTTCTTC. The encoded protein is CASSATGRYRENEQFF.

J is TRBJ1-5 and V is TRBV24-1; 10 nucleotides line up with TRBD1. Germline-derived CDR1 and CDR2 are KGHDR and SFDVKD. The CDR3 has 14 residues. The V gene end was trimmed by 5 bases and the J gene end by 7 bases; junction bases not matched to a gene: 4. CDR3 bases: TGTGCCACCAGTGGGACAGGGGGTGAACAGCCCCAGCATTTT. This codes for CATSGTGGEQPQHF.

This chain connects TRBV15 to TRBJ1-3, with TRBD1 as a possible D gene (5 bases). Germline CDR1 reads LNHNV; CDR2 reads YYDKDF (reference sequence). Trimming removed 0 bases from V and 7 bases from J, with 16 bases in between. This CDR3 region has 16 residues. The CDR3 nucleotides read TGTGCCACCAGCAGAGATTCGACAGCTGCGCCCAACACCATATATTTT. Translating gives CATSRDSTAAPNTIYF.

A single count supports this clone. The chain carries TRBV9 and TRBJ2-2, with TRBD2 matching 10 bases. CDR1 and CDR2 (germline): SGDLS, YYNGEE. This CDR3 has 18 residues. Unmatched junction bases numbered 12, after V lost 7 bases and J lost 0 bases. The CDR3 sequence is CASLTREAGGPNTGELFF. CDR3 DNA: TGTGCCAGCCTTACCCGGGAAGCGGGGGGGCCGAACACCGGGGAGCTGTTTTTT.

V gene TRBV7-2 combines with J gene TRBJ2-2; a possible D gene is TRBD1 (5 bases). CDR1 SGHTA and CDR2 FQGNSA come from the germline V gene. V lost 4 bases to trimming and J lost 7 bases, with 10 bases between them. The CDR3 covers 13 residues. The CDR3 nucleotides are TGTGCCAGCAGCTCTCAGGGTGGCGGGGAGCTGTTTTTT. Residues: CASSSQGGGELFF.

V usage is TRBV10-3 and J usage is TRBJ1-5; the D gene is possibly TRBD1 (5 bases). Germline V gene sequence: CDR1 ENHRY, CDR2 SYGVKD. The CDR3 totals 17 residues. Trimming took off 10 bases at V and 8 bases at J, with 30 bases between the two ends. CDR3 nucleotide sequence: TGTGCCACCGCCAGTTCCCTGGGGGGTGCGGGACGCGAGCCCCAGCATTTT. It is translated as CATASSLGGAGREPQHF.

The CDR3 sequence: CASSIGGGGSNQPQHF. Here the CDR3 DNA reads TGTGCCAGTAGTATAGGAGGGGGCGGTAGCAATCAGCCCCAGCATTTT. The rearrangement uses TRBV19 and TRBJ1-5; 7 bases align to TRBD1. The junction had 3 bases not matched to a gene; V was cut back by 1 base and J by 0 bases. Germline CDR1 and CDR2: LNHDA and SQIVND (reference sequence). This CDR3 is 16 amino acids long.

The J gene is TRBJ1-6, the V gene TRBV6-1; no clear D gene. The CDR3 length is 13 residues. Germline values: CDR1 MNHNS, CDR2 SASEGT. V was pared by 8 bases and J by 7 bases, with 12 bases between. The CDR3 DNA follows: TGTGCCAGCTATAACAACCGAAATTCACCCCTCCACTTT. This sequence encodes CASYNNRNSPLHF.

V gene TRBV5-1 combines with J gene TRBJ1-1, with a tentative D call TRBD1 (5 bases). CDR3 length: 15 residues. CDR1 SGHRS and CDR2 YFSETQ come from the germline V gene. V was cut by 0 bases and J by 1 base, with 10 bases left in between. The CDR3 DNA follows: TGCGCCAGCAGCTTGGCCGGGGGATGGAACACTGAAGCTTTCTTT. Protein product: CASSLAGGWNTEAFF.

The chain joins TRBV18 to TRBJ1-2, with D possibly being TRBD1 (5 bases). This CDR3 is built from 14 residues. Trimming removed 3 bases from V and 6 bases from J, with 14 bases in between. Germline CDR1 reads KGHSH; CDR2 reads LQKENI. The CDR3 DNA follows: TGTGCCAGCTCACCCGAAGGGGCGTTTAATGGCTACACCTTC. Its protein product is CASSPEGAFNGYTF.

This sequence joins TRBV5-1 and TRBJ2-3; 11 nucleotides line up with TRBD2. Germline lookup yields CDR1 SGHRS and CDR2 YFSETQ. The CDR3 length is 16 residues. The J segment lost 5 bases and the V segment lost 0 bases, leaving 5 bases of the junction unmatched. This CDR3 is CASSLDLAGGKDTQYF. CDR3 DNA: TGCGCCAGCAGCTTGGATTTAGCGGGGGGGAAAGATACGCAGTATTTT.

The DNA of the CDR3 is TGTGCCAGCAGCTCTGGACTATTAAATGAGCAGTTCTTC. This gives the protein CASSSGLLNEQFF. The rearrangement joins TRBV7-2 to TRBJ2-1; a weak D match, TRBD2 (6 bases). This CDR3 contains 13 residues. Trimming took 4 bases from V and 7 from J, leaving 11 bases between them. Germline assignment: CDR1 SGHTA and CDR2 FQGNSA. Looking up the rest from reference TRBV7-2 and TRBJ2-1 gives the full variable domain: GAGVSQSPSNKVTEKGKDVELRCDPISGHTALYWYRQSLGQGLEFLIYFQGNSAPDKSGLPSDRFSAERTGGSVSTLTIQRTQQEDSAVYLCASSSGLLNEQFFGPGTRLTVL.

This clone has a single count. V and J are TRBV9 and TRBJ2-1; unclear D gene. The ends were cut back, 0 bases at V and 4 bases at J, with 11 bases in the middle. Looked up from germline, CDR1 is SGDLS and CDR2 is YYNGEE. This CDR3 contains 15 residues. The CDR3 loop is CASSVGRSTYNEQFF. CDR3 DNA: TGTGCCAGCAGCGTAGGCCGGAGTACGTACAATGAGCAGTTCTTC.

This chain joins TRBV18 and TRBJ2-3; the match to TRBD2 covers 11 bases. CDR1 is KGHSH, CDR2 LQKENI, per germline. The CDR3 is 14 residues long. The ends lost 3 bases at V and 8 bases at J; junction bases unmatched: 4. The CDR3, as DNA: TGTGCCAGCTCACCGACTAGCGGGGAAGCTACGCAGTATTTT. Residues: CASSPTSGEATQYF.

The chain recombines TRBV7-2 with TRBJ2-7; the match to TRBD1 covers 8 bases. This CDR3 has 16 amino acids. V shed 2 bases and J 0 bases; nucleotides not matched to a gene: 6. The V gene's germline CDR1 is SGHTA and CDR2 FQGNSA. Here the CDR3 reads CASSLTGQGYSYEQYF. The CDR3 region has the DNA TGTGCCAGCAGCTTAACCGGACAGGGTTACTCCTACGAGCAGTACTTC. The variable domain in full, completed from reference TRBV7-2 and TRBJ2-7, reads GAGVSQSPSNKVTEKGKDVELRCDPISGHTALYWYRQSLGQGLEFLIYFQGNSAPDKSGLPSDRFSAERTGGSVSTLTIQRTQQEDSAVYLCASSLTGQGYSYEQYFGPGTRLTVT.

This chain uses TRBV5-4 with TRBJ1-1, with D possibly TRBD1 on 6 matching bases. The CDR3 runs to 14 residues. V shed 6 bases and J shed 2 bases, with 14 bases lying between them. Germline values: CDR1 SGHNT, CDR2 YYREEE (reference sequence). CDR3 sequence: CASTSDRINTEAFF. For the CDR3, the DNA is TGTGCCAGCACTTCGGACAGAATAAACACTGAAGCTTTCTTT.

The J gene is TRBJ1-1, the V gene TRBV28; 7 bases agree with TRBD1. J lost 0 bases, V lost 4 bases, and 2 bases had no gene match. Germline loops: CDR1 MDHEN, CDR2 SYDVKM. This CDR3 comprises 14 residues. The CDR3 protein is CASSSGQMNTEAFF. The CDR3 coding sequence is TGTGCCAGCAGTTCGGGACAGATGAACACTGAAGCTTTCTTT.

This chain links TRBV6-1 with TRBJ1-5; D ambiguous. With 3 bases removed from V and 0 bases from J, the gap between germline ends came to 6 bases. The germline gives CDR1 MNHNS, CDR2 SASEGT. This CDR3 is built from 14 residues. CDR3 sequence (DNA): TGTGCCAGCAGTGAGACATATAGCAATCAGCCCCAGCATTTT. It yields the protein CASSETYSNQPQHF.